This T cell receptor beta chain was retrieved from a study of blood T cell repertoires in COVID-19. For the study at large: Sites across the United States, Italy and Spain contributed samples from acute and convalescent COVID-19. In each case, the material was cDNA or gDNA derived from T cells, B-cell-depleted T cells, or PBMCs.

CDR3 length: 16 amino acids. Germline-derived CDR1 and CDR2 are SQVTM and ANQGSEA. Trimming cost V 2 bases and J 2 bases; bases outside gene matches: 9. The repertoire was sequenced with immunoSEQ multiplex PCR; TCRdb's copy has only in-frame clones and lacks some. The table records some 170,000 clones, 82% of them present only once. V usage is TRBV29-1 and J usage is TRBJ1-2; TRBD1 matches 9 bases. Sequencing was performed on peripheral blood. This TCR was recovered from a woman in her seventies with acute or convalescent COVID-19. The CDR3: CSVEPLYGQGNYGYTF. The CDR3 DNA reads TGCAGCGTTGAACCTTTATATGGACAGGGGAACTATGGCTACACCTTC.